In its sample, the clone carrying this T cell receptor beta chain was seen once. This record comes from a study of blood T cell repertoires in COVID-19. About the research overall: The analysed material was cDNA or gDNA that came from T cells, B-cell-depleted T cells, or PBMCs.

Sequencing was performed with immunoSEQ multiplex PCR; in TCRdb, only in-frame clones are kept and a portion is missing. Of about 76,000 clones listed, 82% are singletons. Trimming left V 1 base short and J 9 bases short, with 19 bases between. The CDR3 covers 16 residues. CDR1 is SEHNR and CDR2 is FQNEAQ in the germline V gene (reference sequence). The chain has TRBV7-9 and TRBJ2-1, with D possibly matching TRBD2 (5 bases). What was sequenced was peripheral blood. The sequence was obtained from a human donor in a cohort sampled during active COVID-19. CDR3 sequence: CASSLGRVPERSEQFF. DNA of the CDR3: TGTGCCAGCAGCTTAGGGCGGGTTCCGGAAAGGAGTGAGCAGTTCTTC.